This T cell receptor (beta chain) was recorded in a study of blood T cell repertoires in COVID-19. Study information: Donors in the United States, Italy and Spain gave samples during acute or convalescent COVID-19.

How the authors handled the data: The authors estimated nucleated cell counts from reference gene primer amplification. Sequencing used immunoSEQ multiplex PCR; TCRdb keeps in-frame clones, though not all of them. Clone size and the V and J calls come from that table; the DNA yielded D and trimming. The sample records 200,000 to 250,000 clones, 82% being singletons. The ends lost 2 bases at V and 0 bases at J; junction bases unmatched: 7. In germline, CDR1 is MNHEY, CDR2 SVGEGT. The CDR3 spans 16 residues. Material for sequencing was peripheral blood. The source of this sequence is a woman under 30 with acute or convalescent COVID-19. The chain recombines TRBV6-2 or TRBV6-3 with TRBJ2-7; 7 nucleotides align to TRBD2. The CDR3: CASSYILAEVSYEQYF. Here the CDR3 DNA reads TGTGCCAGCAGTTACATCCTAGCGGAGGTCTCCTACGAGCAGTACTTC.